These 17 T cell receptor beta chains originate from one sample sequenced in a study of T cells after yellow fever vaccination. Using its own MiXCR run on the 5' RACE reads, TCRdb lists one record per CDR3 protein. The sample has 100,000 to 150,000 distinct CDR3 sequences, about 7% seen once. This specimen was CD4+ T cells sorted from PBMCs, taken around 10 days after the first yellow fever vaccination. All receptors come from a man between 18 and 35 years old who received the YFV17D yellow fever vaccine.

This clonotype was picked up a small number of times. This rearrangement joins TRBV6-2 or TRBV6-3 to TRBJ2-3, with TRBD2 matching 7 bases. V shed 7 bases, J shed 6 bases, and the junction held 4 bases outside the gene matches. The germline V gene encodes CDR1 MNHEY and CDR2 SVGEGT. The CDR3 runs to 12 residues. The CDR3 is CASKLSGDTQYF. Written as DNA, the CDR3 is TGTGCCAGCAAACTTAGCGGGGATACGCAGTATTTT.

This clonotype came up many times. The chain recombines TRBV7-8 with TRBJ2-3; D may be TRBD2 (5 bases). Per germline, CDR1 SGHVS and CDR2 FQNEAQ. The CDR3 totals 14 residues. V shed 5 bases and J shed 4 bases, with 13 bases lying between them. The CDR3 DNA follows: TGTGCCAGCAGCGTCACTAGGAAAGCAGATACGCAGTATTTT. Protein product: CASSVTRKADTQYF.

This clonotype was found many times. CDR3 sequence: CSASANTDTQYF. As DNA, the CDR3 is TGCAGTGCTAGTGCGAACACAGATACGCAGTATTTT. V usage is TRBV20-1 and J usage is TRBJ2-3; the D is unclear. Germline assignment: CDR1 DFQATT and CDR2 SNEGSKA (reference sequence). V lost 3 bases, J lost 2 bases, and 6 bases lay in between. CDR3 length: 12 amino acids.

At least ten counts were recorded for this clonotype. This sequence joins TRBV4-1 and TRBJ1-5; 9 bases agree with TRBD1. Germline lookup yields CDR1 MGHRA and CDR2 YSYEKL. There are 17 residues in the CDR3. V trimming: 3 bases; J trimming: 7 bases; junction bases outside the gene matches: 13. The CDR3 loop is CASSHDEGDRDLQPQHF. For the CDR3, the DNA is TGCGCCAGCAGCCACGACGAGGGGGACAGGGATTTACAGCCCCAGCATTTT.

V usage is TRBV30 and J usage is TRBJ1-3; D gene ambiguous. Trimming cost V 2 bases and J 3 bases, with 5 bases left between them. The CDR3 totals 12 residues. Germline lookup yields CDR1 GTSNPN and CDR2 SVGIG (reference sequence). The CDR3 bases are TGTGCCTGGAGTTCAGGTGGAAACACCATATATTTT. It yields the protein CAWSSGGNTIYF.

V is TRBV5-6 and J is TRBJ2-2; D is unclear. Germline V lookup: CDR1 SGHDT, CDR2 YYEEEE. The CDR3 loop spans 16 amino acids. V lost 0 bases and J 4 bases, leaving 13 bases between the germline ends. The CDR3 loop is CASSLVGWAPTGELFF. The CDR3 bases are TGTGCCAGCAGCTTGGTTGGTTGGGCCCCCACCGGGGAGCTGTTTTTT.

This clonotype was seen many times. The genes are TRBV19 and TRBJ2-1, with TRBD2 identical over 8 bases. V shed 6 bases, J shed 7 bases, and the junction held 8 bases outside the gene matches. In germline, CDR1 is LNHDA, CDR2 SQIVND (reference sequence). The CDR3 is 14 residues long. DNA for the CDR3: TGTGCCAGTAGGAACACGGGAGGGGGGAATGAGCAGTTCTTC. Translation gives CASRNTGGGNEQFF.

Worth noting for this clonotype: A much larger clone sits a single nucleotide away, making a read error possible. The chain combines TRBV6-2 or TRBV6-3 with TRBJ1-2; the D gene is possibly TRBD1 (6 bases). Trimming took off 8 bases at V and 6 bases at J, with 19 bases between the two ends. This CDR3 contains 14 residues. Germline V CDR1 and CDR2: MNHEY, SVGEGT. The CDR3 DNA is TGTGCCAGCGGTCCGCCGAGGGAGGGGGATGGCTACACCTTC. It translates to CASGPPREGDGYTF.

With respect to this clonotype: A much larger clone is a single base away; this may be a read error. The chain couples TRBV7-2 to TRBJ2-3, with D perhaps matching TRBD2 (7 bases). V was clipped by 2 bases and J by 7 bases, with 22 bases between them. Germline CDR1 SGHTA, CDR2 FQGNSA. The length of the CDR3 is 17 residues. The CDR3 reads CASSLKEGGPSPYTQYF. The CDR3 coding sequence is TGTGCCAGCAGCTTAAAGGAGGGGGGGCCCTCCCCCTATACGCAGTATTTT. The complete variable domain, with remaining parts taken from reference TRBV7-2 and TRBJ2-3, reads GAGVSQSPSNKVTEKGKDVELRCDPISGHTALYWYRQSLGQGLEFLIYFQGNSAPDKSGLPSDRFSAERTGGSVSTLTIQRTQQEDSAVYLCASSLKEGGPSPYTQYFGPGTRLTVL.

This clonotype was found many times. DNA of the CDR3: TGCAGTGCTGTCGCTCCGGGGACGAACACTGAAGCTTTCTTT. Residues: CSAVAPGTNTEAFF. The chain joins TRBV20-1 to TRBJ1-1; D is possibly TRBD1 (5 bases). The V gene lost 5 bases and the J gene lost 1 base, with 14 bases spanning the gap. Germline lookup yields CDR1 DFQATT and CDR2 SNEGSKA (reference sequence). The CDR3 has 14 residues.

This clonotype was detected many times. This chain links TRBV4-3 with TRBJ1-2; TRBD1 is a possible D gene (6 bases). From germline, CDR1 is LGHNA and CDR2 YSLEER. Trimming cost V 4 bases and J 8 bases, with 17 bases left between them. The CDR3 length is 14 residues. The CDR3: CASSLWGGQWGYTF. CDR3 bases: TGCGCCAGCAGCCTCTGGGGGGGGCAGTGGGGCTACACCTTC.

The sample holds many counts of this clonotype. This chain joins TRBV9 and TRBJ2-6, with D perhaps matching TRBD2 (6 bases). The CDR3 contains 15 residues. CDR1 and CDR2 (germline): SGDLS, YYNGEE. The germline V and J ends were trimmed by 2 bases and 2 bases, with 8 bases remaining between them. CDR3 in amino acids: CASSVKRAGANVLTF. CDR3 sequence (DNA): TGTGCCAGCAGCGTGAAGCGGGCTGGGGCCAACGTCCTGACTTTC.

This clonotype was recorded at least ten times. J is TRBJ1-2 and V is TRBV7-2; tentative D call: TRBD1 (6 bases). Germline V gene lookup returns CDR1 SGHTA and CDR2 FQGNSA. The CDR3 is made up of 14 amino acids. Trimming cost V 5 bases and J 0 bases, with 10 bases left between them. CDR3 nucleotides: TGTGCCAGCAGCCGGGACACTGCTAACTATGGCTACACCTTC. This sequence encodes CASSRDTANYGYTF.

This clonotype came up many times. This chain's CDR3 is CASSLGGGAINEQFF. The DNA of the CDR3 is TGCGCCAGCAGTCTGGGCGGGGGGGCCATCAATGAGCAGTTCTTC. J is TRBJ2-1 and V is TRBV5-1, with TRBD2 matching over 9 bases. The CDR3 contains 15 residues. V gave up 5 bases and J gave up 6 bases; unmatched junction bases: 9. The V gene's germline CDR1 is SGHRS and CDR2 YFSETQ.

This clonotype was seen at least ten times. The chain joins TRBV4-2 to TRBJ1-2; 8 positions match TRBD1. Germline V gives CDR1 LGHNA, CDR2 YNFKEQ. V lost 4 bases and J lost 0; bases outside the gene matches: 16. This CDR3 has 19 amino acids. CDR3 residues: CASSPRLDRGRVANYGYTF. The CDR3 DNA follows: TGTGCCAGCAGCCCTAGACTCGACAGGGGCCGAGTTGCTAACTATGGCTACACCTTC.

The chain joins TRBV7-3 to TRBJ2-7, with D tentatively TRBD2 (6 bases). This CDR3 is 19 amino acids long. The germline V gene encodes CDR1 SGHTA and CDR2 FQGTGA. Trimming left V 4 bases short and J 2 bases short, with 27 bases between. CDR3 sequence: CASSSQTRLASEVTYEQYV. The CDR3 DNA is TGTGCCAGCAGCTCACAAACCCGCCTGGCTAGCGAAGTCACCTACGAGCAGTACGTC.

This clonotype was observed a handful of times. The CDR3 reads CASIGLWGNTGELFF. CDR3 nucleotides: TGTGCCAGCATCGGATTGTGGGGGAACACCGGGGAGCTGTTTTTT. The chain carries TRBV7-8 and TRBJ2-2; unclear D gene. Trimming stripped 7 bases from V and 1 base from J, with 13 bases between. This CDR3 is 15 amino acids long. Germline V gene lookup returns CDR1 SGHVS and CDR2 FQNEAQ.